This T cell receptor (beta chain) came from a study of T cell repertoires in cytomegalovirus infection (dated by TCRdb to the late 2010s). Looking at the study overall: Donor HLA type was relevant to the analysis, because carriage of CMV infection together with the matching HLA type was indicated by public TCR beta signatures. The investigation overall reported the following: The ex vivo response was dominated by HLA-C-restricted CMV-specific TCR beta clonotypes, which also provided the single most frequent clonotype in two of eight donors. In both this cohort and an independent roughly 350-donor cohort, the cumulative frequency of public TCR beta family members distinguished carriers of CMV infection plus the relevant HLA type.

The sample holds many counts of this clonotype. No cognate antigen has been identified for it. No much larger clone is present one base from it, and per-base qualities are unavailable. The sequencer was an Illumina HiSeq 1500. TCRdb reprocessing: public reads trimmed at Q25 with fastp, clones called with MiXCR, in-frame beta chains kept. Rows merge per CDR3 protein into single entries with the most common DNA and genes. The table for this sample lists 500,000 to 600,000 distinct CDR3 sequences; 16% of them were counted only once. The ten largest account for 20% to 30% of the sample. Sequences were obtained from CD8+ T cells from PBMCs. This sequence was found in a human donor in good health (CMV status not recorded). Some clones in this sample may be carry-over from other donors' samples.

The CDR3 region: CASAILGTGLNEQYF. At the DNA level, the sequence is TGTGCCAGCGCTATCCTCGGGACAGGGCTGAACGAGCAGTACTTC. In this chain, TRBV7-8 is recombined with TRBJ2-7, and 9 bases in between align with TRBD1. V loses 8 bases at its end and J loses 5 bases; junction bases beyond the gene matches: 13. According to the germline V gene, CDR1 reads SGHVS and CDR2 reads FQNEAQ. The cysteine opens and the phenylalanine closes a CDR3 of 15 amino acids. CDR3 DNA only is kept here, 45 bases in frame from base 1.